Below, 13 T cell receptor beta chains from the same sample are listed, as sequenced in a study of cytomegalovirus exposure and HLA in healthy donors. Primers for the PCR totalled 60 Vbeta and 13 Jbeta. Some clones are missing from TCRdb's copy, which holds only in-frame ones; the method was immunoSEQ multiplex PCR. The repertoire has 100,000 to 150,000 clones, about 84% of them found once; the top ten carry more than 3%. Sequenced sample: PBMCs. The receptors here all came from a young man in good health and CMV-seropositive.

This clone was recorded only once. Other DNA sequences of this sample code for an identical CDR3. J is TRBJ2-5 and V is TRBV10-1; a weak D match, TRBD2 (6 bases). This CDR3 has 15 residues. V lost 0 bases and J lost 2, with 10 bases in between. Germline V CDR1 and CDR2: WNHNN, SYGVQD (reference sequence). The CDR3 region is CASSESRGGQETQYF. In DNA, the CDR3 is TGCGCCAGCAGTGAGTCGCGGGGAGGTCAAGAGACCCAGTACTTC.

This chain connects TRBV13 to TRBJ2-2, with 11 bases that match TRBD2. The length of the CDR3 is 16 residues. The V segment lost 0 bases and the J segment 4 bases; nucleotides outside the gene matches: 1. Germline CDR1 and CDR2: PRHDT and FYEKMQ (reference sequence). CDR3 loop: CASSLGTSGITGELFF. CDR3 nucleotides: TGTGCCAGCAGCTTAGGGACTAGCGGGATCACCGGGGAGCTGTTTTTT.

The V and J genes are TRBV7-9 and TRBJ2-2, with TRBD2 matching 10 bases. There are 19 residues in the CDR3. J gave up 2 bases and V 4 bases, and 13 bases lay outside the gene matches. CDR1 is SEHNR and CDR2 is FQNEAQ in the germline V gene (reference sequence). The chain's CDR3 is CASSSRGSGRRPNTGELFF. CDR3 DNA: TGTGCCAGCAGCTCCCGAGGTAGCGGGAGGCGGCCAAACACCGGGGAGCTGTTTTTT.

The rearrangement uses TRBV2 and TRBJ2-7, with TRBD2 identical over 7 bases. Germline CDR1 is SNHLY and CDR2 is FYNNEI. Unmatched junction bases numbered 6, after V lost 4 bases and J lost 0 bases. The CDR3 loop spans 15 amino acids. CDR3: CASSGLAVYSYEQYF. The CDR3 coding sequence is TGTGCCAGCAGTGGACTAGCAGTGTACTCCTACGAGCAGTACTTC.

J is TRBJ1-4 and V is TRBV27; D possibly corresponds to TRBD1 (6 bases). The ends were cut back, 0 bases at V and 8 bases at J, with 13 bases in the middle. Germline CDR1 and CDR2: MNHEY and SMNVEV (reference sequence). The CDR3 is 15 amino acids. The CDR3, as DNA: TGTGCCAGCAGTTTATCGGGGCCAGGGGACGAAAAACTGTTTTTT. Residues: CASSLSGPGDEKLFF.

This chain links TRBV6-6 with TRBJ2-6, with D uncertain. The CDR3 runs to 15 residues. V dropped 5 bases and J dropped 0 bases, with 8 bases sitting between them. Germline CDR1 and CDR2: MNHNY and SVGAGI (reference sequence). The CDR3 region has the DNA TGTGCCAGCAGTCCCACAAGCTCTGGGGCCAACGTCCTGACTTTC. Translating it yields CASSPTSSGANVLTF.

The CDR3 DNA sequence: TGTGCCATCAGTGAAGGGACAGGCGGTCGCACTGAAGCTTTCTTT. Amino acid sequence: CAISEGTGGRTEAFF. The J gene is TRBJ1-1, the V gene TRBV10-3; 8 bases are a match to TRBD1. Germline-derived CDR1 and CDR2 are ENHRY and SYGVKD. Losses at the gene ends were 3 bases for V and 4 bases for J; bases not matched to a gene: 7. The CDR3 has 15 amino acids.

The chain couples TRBV2 to TRBJ1-5, with 12 bases matching TRBD1. V dropped 6 bases and J dropped 3; count of bases not matched to a gene: 3. The germline gives CDR1 SNHLY, CDR2 FYNNEI. This CDR3 region has 15 residues. CDR3 in DNA: TGTGCCAGCAGGACGGGACAGGGGGCCAATCAGCCCCAGCATTTT. Residues: CASRTGQGANQPQHF.

The count of this clone is one. The chain is built from TRBV6-5 and TRBJ2-7, with 7 bases lining up with TRBD2. After removal of 7 bases from V and 6 bases from J, the junction contained 12 bases not matched to a gene. The CDR3 totals 14 residues. Germline CDR1 is MNHEY and CDR2 is SVGAGI. The chain's CDR3 is CASTTGLGFTEQYF. The CDR3 DNA reads TGTGCCAGCACTACCGGACTAGGCTTCACCGAGCAGTACTTC.

The genes are TRBV5-1 and TRBJ1-1; D not resolved. V was cut by 4 bases and J by 1 base, with 5 bases left in between. This CDR3 contains 12 residues. Germline-derived CDR1 and CDR2 are SGHRS and YFSETQ. CDR3 nucleotide sequence: TGCGCCAGCAGCCCAGGGAACACTGAAGCTTTCTTT. Translating it yields CASSPGNTEAFF. The complete variable domain, with remaining parts taken from reference TRBV5-1 and TRBJ1-1, reads KAGVTQTPRYLIKTRGQQVTLSCSPISGHRSVSWYQQTPGQGLQFLFEYFSETQRNKGNFPGRFSGRQFSNSRSEMNVSTLELGDSALYLCASSPGNTEAFFGQGTRLTVV.

V is TRBV27 and J is TRBJ2-3; 10 bases are shared with TRBD2. V trimming: 8 bases; J trimming: 4 bases; junction bases outside the gene matches: 15. The CDR3 runs 17 residues. Germline CDR1 MNHEY, CDR2 SMNVEV (reference sequence). This CDR3 reads CASRQASGSLTSDTQYF. CDR3 nucleotide sequence: TGTGCCAGCCGCCAGGCTAGCGGGAGTTTAACCTCAGATACGCAGTATTTT.

This clone occurred a few times. The chain recombines TRBV5-1 with TRBJ2-5; 8 nucleotides line up with TRBD2. V shed 1 base and J 4 bases; nucleotides not matched to a gene: 9. This CDR3 is built from 16 residues. Germline V CDR1 and CDR2: SGHRS, YFSETQ. In nucleotides, the CDR3 is TGCGCCAGCAGCTTGACCCCAGCGGGAGCCGCAGAGACCCAGTACTTC. The encoded protein is CASSLTPAGAAETQYF.

This sequence joins TRBV6-1 and TRBJ1-6; 10 nucleotides match TRBD1. The CDR3 sequence is 14 residues long. The germline CDR1 and CDR2 sequences are MNHNS and SASEGT. The V gene end was trimmed by 9 bases and the J gene end by 9 bases; junction bases not matched to a gene: 8. CDR3 in amino acids: CASTRTGGSSPLHF. The CDR3 DNA reads TGTGCCAGTACCAGGACAGGGGGTAGTTCACCCCTCCACTTT.